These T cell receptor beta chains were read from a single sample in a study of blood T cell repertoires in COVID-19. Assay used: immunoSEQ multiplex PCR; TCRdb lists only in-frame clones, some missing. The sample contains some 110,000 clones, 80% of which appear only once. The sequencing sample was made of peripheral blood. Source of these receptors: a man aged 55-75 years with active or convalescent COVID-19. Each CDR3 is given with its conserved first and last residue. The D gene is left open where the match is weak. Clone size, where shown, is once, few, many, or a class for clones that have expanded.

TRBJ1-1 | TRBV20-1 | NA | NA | CSASMPGGQAFF | TGCAGTGCTAGTATGCCCGGCGGTCAAGCTTTCTTT
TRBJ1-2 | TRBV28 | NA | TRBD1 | CASRRQTGGYGYTF | TGTGCCAGCAGAAGACAGACAGGGGGCTATGGCTACACCTTC
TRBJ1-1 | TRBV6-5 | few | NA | CASSSNTEAFF | TGTGCCAGCAGCTCGAACACTGAAGCTTTCTTT
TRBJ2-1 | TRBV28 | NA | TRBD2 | CASIGTSGSNEQFF | TGTGCCAGCATCGGAACTAGCGGGAGTAATGAGCAGTTCTTC
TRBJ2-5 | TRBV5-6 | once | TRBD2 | CASSLASGRETQYF | TGTGCCAGCAGCTTGGCTAGCGGGAGGGAGACCCAGTACTTC
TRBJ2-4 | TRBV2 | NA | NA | CASSDFRGGSKNIQYF | TGTGCCAGCAGCGACTTCCGTGGGGGGTCCAAAAACATTCAGTACTTC
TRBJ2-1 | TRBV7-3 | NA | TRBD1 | CASSPTGGAVHEQFF | TGTGCCAGCAGCCCGACAGGGGGAGCCGTTCATGAGCAGTTCTTC
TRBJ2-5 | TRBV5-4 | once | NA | CASSLGQNQETQYF | TGTGCCAGCAGCTTGGGACAGAACCAAGAGACCCAGTACTTC
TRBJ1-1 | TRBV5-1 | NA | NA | CASSLGRNTEAFF | TGCGCCAGCAGCTTGGGGAGGAACACTGAAGCTTTCTTT
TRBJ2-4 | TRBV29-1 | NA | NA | CSVEEQADIQYF | TGCAGCGTTGAGGAACAGGCGGACATTCAGTACTTC
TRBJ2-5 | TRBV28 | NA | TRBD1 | CASSLWTGGIAYQETQYF | TGTGCCAGCAGTTTATGGACAGGGGGTATAGCCTACCAAGAGACCCAGTACTTC
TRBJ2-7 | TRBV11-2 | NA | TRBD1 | CASSPGTGAYEQYF | TGTGCCAGCAGCCCCGGGACAGGGGCCTACGAGCAGTACTTC
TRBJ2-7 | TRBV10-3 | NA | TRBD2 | CAIGLAGEDEQYF | TGTGCCATCGGCCTAGCGGGAGAGGACGAGCAGTACTTC
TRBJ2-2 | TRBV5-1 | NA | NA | CASSRTVNTGELFF | TGCGCCAGCAGCCGGACAGTGAACACCGGGGAGCTGTTTTTT
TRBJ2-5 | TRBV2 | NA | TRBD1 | CATKADRSGETQYF | TGTGCCACCAAGGCGGACAGGTCGGGGGAGACCCAGTACTTC
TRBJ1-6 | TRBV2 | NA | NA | CASSPDFRGYNSPLHF | TGTGCCAGCAGCCCCGACTTCCGAGGGTATAATTCACCCCTCCACTTT
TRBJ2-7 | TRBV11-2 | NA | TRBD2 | CASSPNTQRERYEQYF | TGTGCCAGCAGCCCCAACACCCAGCGGGAGCGCTACGAGCAGTACTTC
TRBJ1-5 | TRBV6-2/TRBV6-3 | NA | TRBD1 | CASSYGGQGPWQPQHF | TGTGCCAGCAGTTACGGAGGACAGGGCCCCTGGCAGCCCCAGCATTTT
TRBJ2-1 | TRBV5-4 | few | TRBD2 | CASQLGLAGGREASEQFF | TGTGCCAGCCAGTTGGGGCTAGCGGGAGGCAGGGAGGCGAGTGAGCAGTTCTTC
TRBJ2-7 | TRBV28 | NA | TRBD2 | CASTAPQRDSYEQYF | TGTGCCAGCACCGCCCCCCAGCGGGATAGCTACGAGCAGTACTTC
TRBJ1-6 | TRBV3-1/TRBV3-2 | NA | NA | CASSPGGGSPLHF | TGTGCCAGCAGCCCGGGTGGGGGGTCACCCCTCCACTTT
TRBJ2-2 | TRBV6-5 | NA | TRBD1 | CASRMGTGETGELFF | TGTGCCAGCAGGATGGGGACAGGGGAAACCGGGGAGCTGTTTTTT
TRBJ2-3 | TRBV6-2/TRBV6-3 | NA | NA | CASSYTDRQYF | TGTGCCAGCAGTTATACAGATAGGCAGTATTTT
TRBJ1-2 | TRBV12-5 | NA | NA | CASGVGPGTIYGYTF | TGTGCTAGTGGTGTGGGCCCCGGGACAATTTATGGCTACACCTTC
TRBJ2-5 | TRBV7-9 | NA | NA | CASSLPYRVGETQYF | TGTGCCAGCAGCTTACCTTACAGGGTTGGGGAGACCCAGTACTTC
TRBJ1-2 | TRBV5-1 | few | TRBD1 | CASSSGTDYGYTF | TGCGCCAGCAGCTCAGGGACAGACTATGGCTACACCTTC
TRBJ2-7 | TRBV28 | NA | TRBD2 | CASSLPLWRLADIYEQYF | TGTGCCAGCAGTTTACCCCTCTGGCGACTAGCGGATATCTACGAGCAGTACTTC
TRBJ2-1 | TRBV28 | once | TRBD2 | CASSSRTSGRGVDEQFF | TGTGCCAGCAGTTCGAGGACTAGCGGGAGGGGTGTCGATGAGCAGTTCTTC
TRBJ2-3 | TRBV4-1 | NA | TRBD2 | CASSPAGVTDTQYF | TGCGCCAGCAGCCCAGCGGGAGTGACAGATACGCAGTATTTT
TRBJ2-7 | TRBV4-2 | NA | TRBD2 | CASSQEGGTSGDYEQYF | TGTGCCAGCAGCCAAGAGGGGGGGACTAGCGGGGACTACGAGCAGTACTTC
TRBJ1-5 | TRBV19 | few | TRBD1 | CASSPGTAIVNQPQHF | TGTGCCAGTAGTCCCGGGACAGCGATCGTCAATCAGCCCCAGCATTTT
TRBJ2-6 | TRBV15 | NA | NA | CATSPRVSGANVLTF | TGTGCCACCAGCCCGAGGGTCTCTGGGGCCAACGTCCTGACTTTC
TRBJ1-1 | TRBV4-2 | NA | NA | CASSQVDWGRANTEAFF | TGTGCCAGCAGCCAAGTGGATTGGGGGAGGGCGAACACTGAAGCTTTCTTT
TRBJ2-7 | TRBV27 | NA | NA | CASSPHRLRTYEQYF | TGTGCCAGCAGTCCCCACCGACTGAGGACCTACGAGCAGTACTTC
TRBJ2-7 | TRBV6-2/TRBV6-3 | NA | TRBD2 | CASSWTSGSYEQYF | TGTGCCAGCAGTTGGACTAGCGGGAGCTACGAGCAGTACTTC
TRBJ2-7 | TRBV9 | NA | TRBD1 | CASGQGAYEQYF | TGTGCCAGTGGACAGGGGGCCTACGAGCAGTACTTC
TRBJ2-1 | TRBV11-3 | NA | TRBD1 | CASSLDRGHEQFF | TGTGCCAGCAGCTTAGATAGGGGGCATGAGCAGTTCTTC
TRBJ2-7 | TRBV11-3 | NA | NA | CASSLDLSTVQYF | TGTGCCAGCAGCTTAGATCTGAGCACCGTGCAGTACTTC
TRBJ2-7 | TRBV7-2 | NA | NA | CASSLGVRHYEQYF | TGTGCCAGCAGCTTAGGGGTCAGGCACTACGAGCAGTACTTC
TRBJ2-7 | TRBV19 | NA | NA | CASSIDGAGSYEQYF | TGTGCCAGTAGTATAGATGGGGCAGGGTCCTACGAGCAGTACTTC
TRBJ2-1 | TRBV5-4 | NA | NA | CASTSPEGFYNEQFF | TGTGCCAGCACCTCTCCCGAGGGCTTCTACAATGAGCAGTTCTTC
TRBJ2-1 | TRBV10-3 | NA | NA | CAIGQMSYNEQFF | TGTGCCATCGGGCAGATGTCCTACAATGAGCAGTTCTTC
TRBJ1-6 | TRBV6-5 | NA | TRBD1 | CASSYYRGGNSPLHF | TGTGCCAGCAGTTACTACAGGGGGGGCAATTCACCCCTCCACTTT
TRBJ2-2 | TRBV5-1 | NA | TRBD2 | CASSGGGSPTGELFF | TGCGCCAGCAGCGGCGGCGGGAGTCCTACCGGGGAGCTGTTTTTT
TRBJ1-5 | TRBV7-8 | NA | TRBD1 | CASSLVGQVGNQPQHF | TGTGCCAGCAGCTTAGTCGGACAGGTCGGGAATCAGCCCCAGCATTTT
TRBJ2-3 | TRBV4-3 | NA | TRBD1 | CASSQDRTGSTDTQYF | TGCGCCAGCAGCCAAGATCGGACAGGGAGCACAGATACGCAGTATTTT
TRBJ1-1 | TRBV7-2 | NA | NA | CASSFGGVSQNTEAFF | TGTGCCAGCAGCTTTGGGGGGGTTTCACAAAACACTGAAGCTTTCTTT
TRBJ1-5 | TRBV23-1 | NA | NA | CASSQLEGQPQHF | TGCGCCAGCAGTCAGCTAGAGGGTCAGCCCCAGCATTTT
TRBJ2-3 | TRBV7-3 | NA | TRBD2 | CASSPAGLAESTDTQYF | TGTGCCAGCAGCCCTGCAGGACTAGCAGAAAGCACAGATACGCAGTATTTT
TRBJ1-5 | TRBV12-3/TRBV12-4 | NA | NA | CASSPRRQTQHF | TGTGCCAGCAGTCCTCGGCGACAGACCCAGCATTTT
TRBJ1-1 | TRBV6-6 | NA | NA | CASSYRRVADTEAFF | TGTGCCAGCAGTTACCGCAGGGTGGCGGACACTGAAGCTTTCTTT
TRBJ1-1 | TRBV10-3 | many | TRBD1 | CAISEPDRGSGAFF | TGTGCCATCAGTGAGCCAGACAGGGGTAGTGGAGCTTTCTTT
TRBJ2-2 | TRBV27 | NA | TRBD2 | CASSTTSVHGELFF | TGTGCCAGCAGTACCACTAGCGTCCACGGGGAGCTGTTTTTT
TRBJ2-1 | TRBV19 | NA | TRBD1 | CASTSGQGGNEQFF | TGTGCCAGTACCTCGGGACAGGGTGGGAATGAGCAGTTCTTC